The rows below give T cell receptor beta chains drawn from one sample of a study of T-cell memory formation after mild COVID-19. A single record per CDR3 protein comes from TCRdb applying MiXCR to the 5' RACE reads. The data show hundreds of thousands of distinct CDR3 sequences, with around 20% seen just once and around 9.2% held by the top ten. The material sequenced was PBMCs or a T cell subset sorted from them (not recorded which). Source of these receptors: an adult woman who had mild COVID-19 (a few samples of this study predate the infection). Cell type and time point are not known. Both conserved end residues are part of each CDR3. Each record gives: CDR3 DNA, CDR3 protein, D gene, CDR3 length, J gene, V gene, clone size. D genes are given only for firm matches. Clone size is not always given. Where it is, it says once, few, many or a class for expanded clones.

TGTGCCAGCAGTTTGGATGGGGGAGTTTTTGGGGAGACCCAGTACTTC	CASSLDGGVFGETQYF	.	16	TRBJ2-5	TRBV12-3/TRBV12-4	.
TGTGCCAGCAGGAACAATCAGCCCCAGCATTTT	CASRNNQPQHF	.	11	TRBJ1-5	TRBV27	.
TGTGCCAGCAGCCCTACTAGCGGGAGAGTTCGCGAGCAGTACTTC	CASSPTSGRVREQYF	TRBD2	15	TRBJ2-7	TRBV6-6	once
TGCGCCAGCAGCCAATCCCCGACCGGGGGAGCACTCATCACAGATACGCAGTATTTT	CASSQSPTGGALITDTQYF	.	19	TRBJ2-3	TRBV4-1	many
TGTGCCAGCAGTTCAACCCAGGGGGCCAATTCACCCCTCCACTTT	CASSSTQGANSPLHF	TRBD1	15	TRBJ1-6	TRBV2	few
TGTGCCAGCAGCTTAGTTATCAATGAGCAGTTCTTC	CASSLVINEQFF	.	12	TRBJ2-1	TRBV7-9	many
TGTGCCAGCAGTTACTCTGGGCAGGGGAGTGAAAAACTGTTTTTT	CASSYSGQGSEKLFF	.	15	TRBJ1-4	TRBV6-5	once
TGCAGTGCTAGAGATGGGGGCGGGAGGGACTACAATGAGCAGTTCTTC	CSARDGGGRDYNEQFF	TRBD2	16	TRBJ2-1	TRBV20-1	few
TGTGCCAGCAGTTTTGGCCGACTCCCCGGGAATGAGCAGTTCTTC	CASSFGRLPGNEQFF	.	15	TRBJ2-1	TRBV12-3/TRBV12-4	.
TGTGCCAGCAGTTTCGGAGGCGTGAACACTGAAGCTTTCTTT	CASSFGGVNTEAFF	.	14	TRBJ1-1	TRBV12-3/TRBV12-4	.
TGTGCCAGCAGCCAGGCGACTAGCGGGAGTATCGGGGAGCTGTTTTTT	CASSQATSGSIGELFF	TRBD2	16	TRBJ2-2	TRBV3-1	.
TGTGCCACCAGTGACCCGGGGACAGGGGGGTCCTATGGCTACACCTTC	CATSDPGTGGSYGYTF	TRBD1	16	TRBJ1-2	TRBV24-1	.
TGTGCCAGCAGCTCCAGGAGGGTCGACAATGAGCAGTTCTTC	CASSSRRVDNEQFF	.	14	TRBJ2-1	TRBV12-3/TRBV12-4	few
TGTGCCAGCAGCCAAGAGATGGTGAACACCGGGGAGCTGTTTTTT	CASSQEMVNTGELFF	.	15	TRBJ2-2	TRBV14	many
TGCGCCAGCAGCTTGGGCCCTAGCGGGGACAATGAGCAGTTCTTC	CASSLGPSGDNEQFF	TRBD2	15	TRBJ2-1	TRBV5-1	few
TGTGCCAGCTTTAACCGGGACAGCCACTCCTACGAGCAGTACTTC	CASFNRDSHSYEQYF	TRBD1	15	TRBJ2-7	TRBV28	.
TGTGCCAGCAGCGTAGCTAGCGGGAGCCTCTACTACGAGCAGTACTTC	CASSVASGSLYYEQYF	TRBD2	16	TRBJ2-7	TRBV9	.
TGTGCCATCAGTGACCAGGAGGGTACCATCTCCCCCCTCTACGAGCAGTACTTC	CAISDQEGTISPLYEQYF	.	18	TRBJ2-7	TRBV10-3	few
TGTGCCAGCAGCTCAAGACTAGCGGGTAAAGAGACCCAGTACTTC	CASSSRLAGKETQYF	TRBD2	15	TRBJ2-5	TRBV7-9	few
TGTGCCAGCAGCTTTCCAGAAGATAAAGCTTTCTTT	CASSFPEDKAFF	.	12	TRBJ1-1	TRBV7-9	few